This T cell receptor beta chain was profiled in a study of blood T cell repertoires in COVID-19. Measured with immunoSEQ multiplex PCR; TCRdb has only the in-frame clones, and not every one. The sample records approximately 94,000 clones, 85% to 90% being singletons. The sample taken for sequencing was peripheral blood. This TCR was sampled from a woman in her seventies with acute or convalescent COVID-19.

CDR3 loop: CASSVRSNAEAFF. In DNA form, the CDR3 reads TGTGCCAGCAGCGTCCGCAGTAACGCTGAAGCTTTCTTT. The chain is built from TRBV3-1 (or the pseudogene TRBV3-2) and TRBJ1-1, with D hard to call. The V end lost 5 bases, the J end lost 6 bases, and 13 bases lay between the germline ends. There are 13 residues in the CDR3. The germline V gene has CDR1 LGHDT and CDR2 YNNKEL (reference sequence).